This T cell receptor (beta chain) stems from a study of STAT3 mutations in large granular lymphocyte leukemia. As for this clone: Its antigen remains unidentified.

Study-level findings and limits: Every T-cell large granular lymphocyte leukemia patient had at least one immunodominant TCR beta clonotype. In about 30% of the 18 patients, new TCR clonotypes emerged after therapy. In several patients, dominant TCR clone burden exceeded STAT3 mutant burden.

This CDR3 contains 16 residues. The J segment lost 5 bases and the V segment lost 1 base, leaving 9 bases of the junction unmatched. Germline V lookup: CDR1 SEHNR, CDR2 FQNEAQ (reference sequence). The table came from immunoSEQ multiplex PCR; TCRdb's copy has only in-frame clones and leaves some out. The repertoire consists of 2,500 to 3,500 clones, with under 70% occurring once and the leading ten covering under 20%. The clonotype originates from a woman in her 40s with T-cell large granular lymphocyte leukemia. Some clones in this sample may be carry-over from other donors' samples. Material for sequencing was peripheral blood mononuclear cells. The rearrangement links TRBV7-9 to TRBJ2-5; 8 positions agree with TRBD1. CDR3 amino acids: CASSLGDRGLQETQYF. The DNA of the CDR3 is TGTGCCAGCAGCTTAGGAGACAGGGGTCTTCAGGAGACCCAGTACTTC.